This TCR beta chain is from a study of cytomegalovirus exposure and HLA in healthy donors. The PCR ran on 60 Vbeta and 13 Jbeta primers. The repertoire was sequenced with immunoSEQ multiplex PCR; TCRdb's copy has only in-frame clones and lacks some. The sample has roughly 170,000 clones, around 82% seen once. Germline V CDR1 and CDR2: GTSNPN, SVGIG (reference sequence). The CDR3 is made up of 17 amino acids. The ends lost 0 bases at V and 1 base at J; junction bases unmatched: 5. The sample taken for sequencing was PBMCs. The chain recombines TRBV30 with TRBJ2-6; TRBD1 matches 8 bases. The source is a woman aged 45-65 years in good health and CMV-seropositive. CDR3: CAWSVPQGASGANVLTF. Written as DNA, the CDR3 is TGTGCCTGGAGTGTCCCGCAGGGGGCATCTGGGGCCAACGTCCTGACTTTC. The variable domain in full, with the rest retrieved from reference TRBV30 and TRBJ2-6, is SQTIHQWPATLVQPVGSPLSLECTVEGTSNPNLYWYRQAAGRGLQLLFYSVGIGQISSEVPQNLSASRPQDRQFILSSKKLLLSDSGFYLCAWSVPQGASGANVLTFGAGSRLTVL.